The clone carrying this T cell receptor (beta chain) was detected a few times. The sample belongs to a study of blood T cell repertoires in COVID-19. Study details: T cells, B-cell-depleted T cells, or PBMCs supplied cDNA or gDNA.

Some clones are missing from TCRdb's copy, which holds only in-frame ones; the method was immunoSEQ multiplex PCR. The sample includes roughly 100,000 clones, roughly 84% of them seen just once. The receptor comes from a man aged 65 to 79 with active or convalescent COVID-19. The source material was peripheral blood.

CDR3 region: CASSTTGGSSQPQHF. In nucleotides, the CDR3 is TGTGCCAGTAGTACGACAGGGGGCTCCAGTCAGCCCCAGCATTTT. This chain connects TRBV19 to TRBJ1-5; 10 bases are shared with TRBD1. V shed 4 bases, J shed 6 bases, and the junction held 6 bases outside the gene matches. The CDR3 contains 15 residues. Per the germline V gene, CDR1 is LNHDA and CDR2 is SQIVND (reference sequence).